This entry features one TCR beta chain sequence. This sample stems from a study of blood T cell repertoires in COVID-19. Study-level background: The study drew acute and convalescent COVID-19 samples from the United States, Italy and Spain. In each case, the material was cDNA or gDNA derived from T cells, B-cell-depleted T cells, or PBMCs.

In the authors' workflow: Scientists estimated how many nucleated cells there were by amplifying reference gene primers. Assay used: immunoSEQ multiplex PCR; TCRdb lists only in-frame clones, some missing. D and trimming come from the DNA, and the V and J calls and clone size come from that table. This sample yields a few hundred thousand clones, of which about 86% are seen a single time; around 4.5% belongs to the top ten. Germline loops: CDR1 LNHDA, CDR2 SQIVND (reference sequence). V lost 5 bases and J 7 bases, leaving 12 bases between the germline ends. There are 14 residues in the CDR3. This sequence originates from a woman in her thirties or forties with acute COVID-19. Sequenced: PBMCs or T cells enriched from blood (not recorded which). This chain joins TRBV19 and TRBJ1-6; D is unclear. The chain's CDR3 is CASSEERVNSPLHF. For the CDR3, the DNA is TGTGCCAGTAGTGAGGAGAGGGTAAATTCACCCCTCCACTTT. Supplemented by reference TRBV19 and TRBJ1-6, the full variable domain reads DGGITQSPKYLFRKEGQNVTLSCEQNLNHDAMYWYRQDPGQGLRLIYYSQIVNDFQKGDIAEGYSVSREKKESFPLTVTSAQKNPTAFYLCASSEERVNSPLHFGNGTRLTVT.